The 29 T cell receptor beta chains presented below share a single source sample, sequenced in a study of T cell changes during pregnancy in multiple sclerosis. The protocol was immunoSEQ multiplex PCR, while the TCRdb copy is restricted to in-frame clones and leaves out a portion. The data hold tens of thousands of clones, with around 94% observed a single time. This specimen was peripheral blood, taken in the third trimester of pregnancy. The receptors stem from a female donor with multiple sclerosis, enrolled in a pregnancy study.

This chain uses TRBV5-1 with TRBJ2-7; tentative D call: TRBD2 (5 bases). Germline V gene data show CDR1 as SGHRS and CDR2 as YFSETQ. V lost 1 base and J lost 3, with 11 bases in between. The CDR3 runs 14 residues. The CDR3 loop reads CASSLRRGSYEQYF. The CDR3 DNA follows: TGCGCCAGCAGCTTGCGTCGAGGGAGCTACGAGCAGTACTTC.

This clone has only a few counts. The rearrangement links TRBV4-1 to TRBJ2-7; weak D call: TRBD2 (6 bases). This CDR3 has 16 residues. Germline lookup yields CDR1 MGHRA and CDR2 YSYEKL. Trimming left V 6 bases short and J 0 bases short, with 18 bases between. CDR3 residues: CASRPILAKSSYEQYF. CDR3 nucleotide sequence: TGCGCCAGCAGACCGATTCTAGCGAAAAGCTCCTACGAGCAGTACTTC.

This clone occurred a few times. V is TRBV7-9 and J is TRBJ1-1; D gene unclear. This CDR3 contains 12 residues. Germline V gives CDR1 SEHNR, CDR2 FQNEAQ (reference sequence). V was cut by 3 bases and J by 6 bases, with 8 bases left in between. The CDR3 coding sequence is TGTGCCAGCAGCTTCCCCCTTGCTGAAGCTTTCTTT. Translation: CASSFPLAEAFF.

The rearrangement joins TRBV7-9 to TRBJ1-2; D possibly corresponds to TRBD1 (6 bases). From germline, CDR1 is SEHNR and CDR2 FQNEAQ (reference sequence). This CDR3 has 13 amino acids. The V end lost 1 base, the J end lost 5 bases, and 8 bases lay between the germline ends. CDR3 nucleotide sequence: TGTGCCAGCAGCTTAGGGACAGCGTATGGCTACACCTTC. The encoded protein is CASSLGTAYGYTF.

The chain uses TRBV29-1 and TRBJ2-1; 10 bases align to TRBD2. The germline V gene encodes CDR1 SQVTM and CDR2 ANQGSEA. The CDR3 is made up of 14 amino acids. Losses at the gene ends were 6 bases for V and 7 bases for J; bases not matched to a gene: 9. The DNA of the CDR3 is TGCAGCGTAATGACTAGCGGGTTTGGAAATGAGCAGTTCTTC. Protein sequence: CSVMTSGFGNEQFF.

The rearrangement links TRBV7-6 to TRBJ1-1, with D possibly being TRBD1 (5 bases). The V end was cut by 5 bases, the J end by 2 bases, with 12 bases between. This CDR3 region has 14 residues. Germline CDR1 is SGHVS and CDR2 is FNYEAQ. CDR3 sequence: CASSRGAGNTEAFF. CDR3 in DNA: TGTGCCAGCAGCCGAGGGGCGGGAAACACTGAAGCTTTCTTT.

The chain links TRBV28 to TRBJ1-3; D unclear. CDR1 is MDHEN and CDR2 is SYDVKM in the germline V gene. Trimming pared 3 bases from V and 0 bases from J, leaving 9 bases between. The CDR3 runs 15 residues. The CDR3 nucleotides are TGTGCCAGCAGTTTCCCCCCCGGCTCTGGAAACACCATATATTTT. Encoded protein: CASSFPPGSGNTIYF.

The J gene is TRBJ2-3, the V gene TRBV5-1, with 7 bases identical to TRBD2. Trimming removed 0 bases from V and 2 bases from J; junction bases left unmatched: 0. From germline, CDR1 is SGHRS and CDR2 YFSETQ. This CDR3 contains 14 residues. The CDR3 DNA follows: TGCGCCAGCAGCTTGGGGGACTACACAGATACGCAGTATTTT. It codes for CASSLGDYTDTQYF.

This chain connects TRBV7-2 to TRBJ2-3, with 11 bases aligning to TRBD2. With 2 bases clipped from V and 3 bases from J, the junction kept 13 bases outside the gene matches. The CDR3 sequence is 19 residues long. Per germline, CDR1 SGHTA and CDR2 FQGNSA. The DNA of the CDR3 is TGTGCCAGCAGCTTATATCAGGCTAGGCTAGCGGGAGGTACAGATACGCAGTATTTT. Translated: CASSLYQARLAGGTDTQYF.

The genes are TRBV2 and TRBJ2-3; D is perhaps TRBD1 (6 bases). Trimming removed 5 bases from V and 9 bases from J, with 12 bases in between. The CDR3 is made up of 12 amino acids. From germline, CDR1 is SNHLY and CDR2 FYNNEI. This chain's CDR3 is CASSPDSATQYF. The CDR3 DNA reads TGTGCCAGCAGTCCGGACAGCGCCACGCAGTATTTT.

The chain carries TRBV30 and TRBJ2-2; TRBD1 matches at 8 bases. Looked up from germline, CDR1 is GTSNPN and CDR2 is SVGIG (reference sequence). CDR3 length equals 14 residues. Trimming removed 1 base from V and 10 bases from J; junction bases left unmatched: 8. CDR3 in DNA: TGTGCCTGGAGTGCGGGGACAGGTCATTCGGAGCTGTTTTTT. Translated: CAWSAGTGHSELFF.

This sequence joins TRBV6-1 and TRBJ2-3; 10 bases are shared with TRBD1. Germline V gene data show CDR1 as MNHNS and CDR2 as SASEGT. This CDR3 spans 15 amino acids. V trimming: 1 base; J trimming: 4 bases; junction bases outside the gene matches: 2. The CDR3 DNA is TGTGCCAGCAGTGAAGGGGACAGGGGCGCAGATACGCAGTATTTT. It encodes CASSEGDRGADTQYF.

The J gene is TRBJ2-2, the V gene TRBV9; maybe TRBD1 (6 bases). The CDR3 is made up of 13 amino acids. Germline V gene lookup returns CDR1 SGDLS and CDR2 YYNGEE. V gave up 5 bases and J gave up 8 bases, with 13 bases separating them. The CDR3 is CASRGGPRGELFF. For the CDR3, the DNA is TGTGCCAGCAGAGGGGGACCAAGAGGGGAGCTGTTTTTT.

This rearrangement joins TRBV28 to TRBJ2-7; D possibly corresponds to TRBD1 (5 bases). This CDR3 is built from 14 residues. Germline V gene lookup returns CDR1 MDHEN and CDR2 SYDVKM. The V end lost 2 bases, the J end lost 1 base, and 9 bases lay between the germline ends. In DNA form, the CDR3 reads TGTGCCAGCAGTTTAGGATCAGGGTCCTACGAGCAGTACTTC. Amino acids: CASSLGSGSYEQYF.

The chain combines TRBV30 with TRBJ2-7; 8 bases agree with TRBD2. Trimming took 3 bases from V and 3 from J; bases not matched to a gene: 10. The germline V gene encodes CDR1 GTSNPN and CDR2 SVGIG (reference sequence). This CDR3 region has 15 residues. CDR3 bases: TGTGCCTGGAGGGCCCGGGGAGCGGGAGTCTACGAGCAGTACTTC. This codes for CAWRARGAGVYEQYF.

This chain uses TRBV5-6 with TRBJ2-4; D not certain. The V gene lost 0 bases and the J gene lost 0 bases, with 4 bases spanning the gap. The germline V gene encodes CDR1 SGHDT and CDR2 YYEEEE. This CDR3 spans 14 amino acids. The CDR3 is CASSLELAKNIQYF. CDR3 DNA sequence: TGTGCCAGCAGCTTGGAGCTAGCCAAAAACATTCAGTACTTC. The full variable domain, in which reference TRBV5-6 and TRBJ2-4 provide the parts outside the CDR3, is DAGVTQSPTHLIKTRGQQVTLRCSPKSGHDTVSWYQQALGQGPQFIFQYYEEEERQRGNFPDRFSGHQFPNYSSELNVNALLLGDSALYLCASSLELAKNIQYFGAGTRLSVL.

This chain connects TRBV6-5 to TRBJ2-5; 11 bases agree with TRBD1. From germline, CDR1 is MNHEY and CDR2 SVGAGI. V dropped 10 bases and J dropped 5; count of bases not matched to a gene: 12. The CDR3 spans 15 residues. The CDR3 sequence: CATRGGQGAWETQYF. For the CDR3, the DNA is TGTGCCACCCGCGGTGGACAGGGGGCCTGGGAGACCCAGTACTTC.

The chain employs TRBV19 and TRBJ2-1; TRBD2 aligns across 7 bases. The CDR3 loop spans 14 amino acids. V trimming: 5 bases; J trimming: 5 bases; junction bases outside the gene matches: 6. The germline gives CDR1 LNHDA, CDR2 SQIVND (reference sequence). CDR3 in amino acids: CASSWGGTHNEQFF. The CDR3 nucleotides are TGTGCCAGTAGTTGGGGGGGGACCCACAATGAGCAGTTCTTC. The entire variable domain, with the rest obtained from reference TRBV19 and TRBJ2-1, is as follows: DGGITQSPKYLFRKEGQNVTLSCEQNLNHDAMYWYRQDPGQGLRLIYYSQIVNDFQKGDIAEGYSVSREKKESFPLTVTSAQKNPTAFYLCASSWGGTHNEQFFGPGTRLTVL.

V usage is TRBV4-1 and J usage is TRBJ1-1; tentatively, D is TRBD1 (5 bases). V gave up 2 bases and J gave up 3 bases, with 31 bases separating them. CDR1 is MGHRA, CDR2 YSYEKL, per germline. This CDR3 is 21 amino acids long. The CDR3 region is CASSQILPGVTRIGGDTEAFF. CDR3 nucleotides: TGCGCCAGCAGCCAAATTCTCCCCGGTGTAACCCGAATCGGAGGGGACACTGAAGCTTTCTTT.

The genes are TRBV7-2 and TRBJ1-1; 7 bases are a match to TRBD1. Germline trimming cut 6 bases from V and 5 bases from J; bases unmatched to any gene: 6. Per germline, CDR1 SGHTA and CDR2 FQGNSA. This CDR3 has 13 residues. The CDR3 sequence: CASSQTGATEAFF. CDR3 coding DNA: TGTGCCAGCAGTCAAACAGGGGCTACTGAAGCTTTCTTT.

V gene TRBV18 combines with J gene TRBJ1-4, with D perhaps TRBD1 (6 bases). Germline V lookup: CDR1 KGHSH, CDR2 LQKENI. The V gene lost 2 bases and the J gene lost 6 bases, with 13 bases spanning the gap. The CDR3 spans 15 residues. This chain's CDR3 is CASSPVSGVDEKLFF. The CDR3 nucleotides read TGTGCCAGCTCACCAGTATCAGGGGTGGATGAAAAACTGTTTTTT.

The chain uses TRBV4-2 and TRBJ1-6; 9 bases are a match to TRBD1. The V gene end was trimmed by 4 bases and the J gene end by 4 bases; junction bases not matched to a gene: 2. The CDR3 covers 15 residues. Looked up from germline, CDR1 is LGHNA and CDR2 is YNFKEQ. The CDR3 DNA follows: TGTGCCAGCAGCCCAGGACAGGGGTATAATTCACCCCTCCACTTT. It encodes CASSPGQGYNSPLHF.

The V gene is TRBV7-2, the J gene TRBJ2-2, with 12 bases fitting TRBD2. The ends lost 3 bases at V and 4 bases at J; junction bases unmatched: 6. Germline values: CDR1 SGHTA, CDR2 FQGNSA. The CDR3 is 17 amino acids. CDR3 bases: TGTGCCAGCAGCTTTTGGACTAGCGGGATAATCACCGGGGAGCTGTTTTTT. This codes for CASSFWTSGIITGELFF.

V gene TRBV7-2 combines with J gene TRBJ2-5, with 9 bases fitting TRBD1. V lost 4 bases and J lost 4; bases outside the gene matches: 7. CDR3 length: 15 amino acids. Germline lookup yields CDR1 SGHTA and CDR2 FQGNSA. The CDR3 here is CASSSDRGWGETQYF. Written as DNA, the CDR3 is TGTGCCAGCAGCTCGGACAGGGGCTGGGGAGAGACCCAGTACTTC.

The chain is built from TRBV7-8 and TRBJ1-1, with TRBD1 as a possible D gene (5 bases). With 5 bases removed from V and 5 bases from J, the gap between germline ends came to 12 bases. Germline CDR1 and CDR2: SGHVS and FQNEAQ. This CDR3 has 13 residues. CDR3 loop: CASSARVRTEAFF. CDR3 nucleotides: TGTGCCAGCAGCGCCAGGGTTCGAACTGAAGCTTTCTTT.

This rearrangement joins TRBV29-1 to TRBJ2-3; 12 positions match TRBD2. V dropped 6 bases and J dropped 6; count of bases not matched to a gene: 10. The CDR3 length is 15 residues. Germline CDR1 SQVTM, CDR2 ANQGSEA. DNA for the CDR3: TGCAGCGTCAGTCTAGCGGGAGGGTTTTCGGATACGCAGTATTTT. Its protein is CSVSLAGGFSDTQYF.

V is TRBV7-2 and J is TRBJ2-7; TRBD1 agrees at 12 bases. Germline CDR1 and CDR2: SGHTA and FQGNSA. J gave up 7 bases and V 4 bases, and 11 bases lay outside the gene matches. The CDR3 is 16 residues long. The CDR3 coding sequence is TGTGCCAGCAGCTCCGGCCCGGGACAGGGGGCACGAGAGCAGTACTTC. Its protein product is CASSSGPGQGAREQYF.

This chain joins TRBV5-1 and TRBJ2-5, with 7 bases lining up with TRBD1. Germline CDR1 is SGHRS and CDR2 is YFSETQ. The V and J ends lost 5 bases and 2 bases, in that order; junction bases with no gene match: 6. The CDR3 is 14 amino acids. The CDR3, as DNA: TGCGCCAGCAGTTCTCCGGGACAGCAAGAGACCCAGTACTTC. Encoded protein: CASSSPGQQETQYF.

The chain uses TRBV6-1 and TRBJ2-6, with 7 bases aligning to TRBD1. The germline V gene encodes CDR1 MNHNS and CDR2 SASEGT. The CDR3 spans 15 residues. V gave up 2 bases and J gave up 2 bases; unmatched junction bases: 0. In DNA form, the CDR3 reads TGTGCCAGCAGTGAAACAGGGGCTGGGGCCAACGTCCTGACTTTC. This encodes CASSETGAGANVLTF.